This T cell receptor beta chain was profiled in a study of T cells in Graves' hyperthyroidism and ophthalmopathy. RNA transcripts provided the source from which TCR beta CDR3 regions were amplified. Primed by the HTBI set, a first-round RT-PCR was run on the TCR CDR3. TCRdb re-called the multiplex PCR reads through MiXCR, storing one row per CDR3 protein. Here the sample spans around 500,000 distinct CDR3 sequences, around 15% being singletons. There are 15 residues in the CDR3. Germline V lookup: CDR1 SGHDT, CDR2 YYEEEE. J was trimmed by 4 bases and V by 5 bases; bases with no gene match: 11. The sequencing input was blood. The source of this sequence is a woman aged 40 to 49 with Graves' hyperthyroidism. The rearrangement links TRBV5-6 to TRBJ1-2, with 7 bases that match TRBD1. The CDR3 here is CASSDPRGNSYGYTF. CDR3 coding DNA: TGTGCCAGCAGTGACCCCAGGGGGAATAGCTATGGCTACACCTTC.